A single sample is the source of the 15 T cell receptor beta chains below, sequenced in a study of CD8 T cells in Susac syndrome. Random hexamers primed reverse transcription of about 0.5 to 1 ug RNA. TCRdb processed the immunoSEQ multiplex PCR reads anew with MiXCR; each CDR3 protein has one entry. Among approximately 170,000 distinct CDR3 sequences, about 90% were seen once, and the ten largest hold roughly 0.08%. The sample consisted of CD4+ T cells from PBMCs. The receptor set was obtained from a human donor in good health.

This clonotype occurred a few times. The V and J genes are TRBV3-1 and TRBJ2-7, with D possibly being TRBD2 (5 bases). Per germline, CDR1 LGHDT and CDR2 YNNKEL (reference sequence). Between the trimmed V and J ends, which lost 8 bases and 6 bases, there was a span of 14 bases. This CDR3 comprises 12 residues. The CDR3, as DNA: TGTGCCAGCCTGGCTGATCGGGGCGAGCAGTACTTC. Its protein product is CASLADRGEQYF.

About this clonotype itself: It is likely a read error, because the conserved phenylalanine at the end of the CDR3 is missing. No DNA is shown, since the ends of the CDR3 on it are uncertain; the CDR3 is the one TCRdb lists. V is TRBV6-2 or TRBV6-3 and J is TRBJ1-5; the table's TRBD1 call for D was not verified on the DNA. With termini counted, the CDR3 has 18 amino acids. The germline V gene has CDR1 MNHEY and CDR2 SVGEGT. CDR3 region: CASRSPGRRRDSNQPQRI.

The chain links TRBV7-8 to TRBJ2-2, with TRBD2 identical over 9 bases. Germline CDR1 is SGHVS and CDR2 is FQNEAQ. The CDR3 loop spans 17 amino acids. J gave up 1 base and V 7 bases, and 10 bases lay outside the gene matches. The CDR3 DNA follows: TGTGCCAGCAAACTGGGGGCGGGAGGGAGGAACACCGGGGAGCTGTTTTTT. Its protein product is CASKLGAGGRNTGELFF.

The V and J genes are TRBV20-1 and TRBJ2-1, with 8 bases that match TRBD2. V dropped 4 bases and J dropped 2; count of bases not matched to a gene: 4. The CDR3 has 14 amino acids. Germline loops: CDR1 DFQATT, CDR2 SNEGSKA (reference sequence). CDR3 sequence: CSATRGGPYNEQFF. The CDR3 coding sequence is TGCAGTGCTACCCGGGGGGGCCCCTACAATGAGCAGTTCTTC.

The chain couples TRBV24-1 to TRBJ2-7; 14 nucleotides align to TRBD2. The CDR3 is made up of 17 amino acids. Germline assignment: CDR1 KGHDR and CDR2 SFDVKD. V lost 10 bases and J lost 5; bases outside the gene matches: 15. CDR3 amino acids: CATIPGLAGVTGDEQYF. The CDR3 region has the DNA TGTGCCACGATCCCGGGACTAGCGGGGGTGACCGGGGACGAGCAGTACTTC.

This clonotype was seen only once. The chain is built from TRBV18 and TRBJ2-1, with 9 bases fitting TRBD1. This CDR3 is built from 14 residues. The germline CDR1 and CDR2 sequences are KGHSH and LQKENI. The ends lost 3 bases at V and 6 bases at J; junction bases unmatched: 3. Here the CDR3 DNA reads TGTGCCAGCTCACCTTCGACAGGGGGCAATGAGCAGTTCTTC. Protein product: CASSPSTGGNEQFF.

CDR3 DNA sequence: TGCGCCAGCAGCTTGGACAGGGACAATCAGCCCCAGCATTTT. This sequence encodes CASSLDRDNQPQHF. The V call is TRBV5-1, the J call TRBJ1-5; tentative D call: TRBD1 (6 bases). Per germline, CDR1 SGHRS and CDR2 YFSETQ. The CDR3 spans 14 residues. The germline V and J ends were trimmed by 0 bases and 3 bases, with 7 bases remaining between them.

The chain combines TRBV2 with TRBJ2-2, with D possibly called TRBD1 or TRBD2 (6 bases each). V dropped 3 bases and J dropped 4 bases, with 12 bases sitting between them. CDR1 SNHLY and CDR2 FYNNEI come from the germline V gene. The CDR3 length is 15 residues. CDR3 DNA: TGTGCCAGCAGTGACAGGGGAGGTGGCACCGGGGAGCTGTTTTTT. Amino acids: CASSDRGGGTGELFF.

The rearrangement links TRBV5-6 to TRBJ2-1; maybe TRBD1 (5 bases). With 5 bases removed from V and 7 bases from J, the gap between germline ends came to 10 bases. The CDR3 length is 12 residues. Germline V gene data show CDR1 as SGHDT and CDR2 as YYEEEE. CDR3 sequence reads: CASRVQGNEQFF. The CDR3 DNA reads TGTGCCAGCAGAGTGCAGGGAAATGAGCAGTTCTTC.

This rearrangement joins TRBV2 to TRBJ1-1; tentative D call: TRBD1 (6 bases). V lost 6 bases and J lost 5, with 16 bases in between. CDR1 is SNHLY and CDR2 is FYNNEI in the germline V gene. This CDR3 is built from 14 residues. The DNA for the CDR3 is TGTGCCAGCAGGAGGAGGGCAGGGGAGACTGAAGCTTTCTTT. Translation gives CASRRRAGETEAFF.

This clonotype was observed a single time. The chain has TRBV29-1 and TRBJ1-1; no reliable D call. The CDR3 sequence is 13 residues long. V was shortened by 0 bases and J by 2 bases, with 7 bases between the two germline ends. Germline V CDR1 and CDR2: SQVTM, ANQGSEA. This CDR3 reads CSVEDPANTEAFF. The CDR3 DNA reads as TGCAGCGTTGAAGATCCAGCTAACACTGAAGCTTTCTTT.

CDR3 region: CASSRFITGELFF. The CDR3 DNA is TGTGCCAGCAGCCGATTCATCACCGGGGAGCTGTTTTTT. The chain couples TRBV7-3 to TRBJ2-2; D uncertain. CDR1 is SGHTA and CDR2 is FQGTGA in the germline V gene. The CDR3 sequence is 13 residues long. The V end was cut by 5 bases, the J end by 4 bases, with 8 bases between.

The J gene is TRBJ2-5, the V gene TRBV10-2, with 10 bases fitting TRBD2. V lost 3 bases and J lost 5; bases outside the gene matches: 6. Germline CDR1 is WSHSY and CDR2 is SAAADI. The CDR3 is made up of 15 amino acids. CDR3 nucleotide sequence: TGCGCCAGCAGTGAAGAAGGTAGCGGGAGGGAGACCCAGTACTTC. Its translation is CASSEEGSGRETQYF.

V and J are TRBV10-3 and TRBJ2-1, with D possibly matching TRBD2 (6 bases). Germline V gene sequence: CDR1 ENHRY, CDR2 SYGVKD. This CDR3 region has 16 residues. Trimming cost V 2 bases and J 0 bases, with 11 bases left between them. The CDR3 loop reads CAISERDGSSYNEQFF. CDR3 sequence (DNA): TGTGCCATCAGTGAGCGCGACGGGAGCTCCTACAATGAGCAGTTCTTC.

The chain carries TRBV29-1 and TRBJ2-5, with a tentative D call TRBD1 (6 bases). CDR3 length: 12 amino acids. The V gene lost 3 bases and the J gene lost 5 bases, with 10 bases spanning the gap. Germline assignment: CDR1 SQVTM and CDR2 ANQGSEA. CDR3: CSVEGAGETQYF. CDR3 DNA: TGCAGCGTTGAGGGGGCCGGGGAGACCCAGTACTTC.